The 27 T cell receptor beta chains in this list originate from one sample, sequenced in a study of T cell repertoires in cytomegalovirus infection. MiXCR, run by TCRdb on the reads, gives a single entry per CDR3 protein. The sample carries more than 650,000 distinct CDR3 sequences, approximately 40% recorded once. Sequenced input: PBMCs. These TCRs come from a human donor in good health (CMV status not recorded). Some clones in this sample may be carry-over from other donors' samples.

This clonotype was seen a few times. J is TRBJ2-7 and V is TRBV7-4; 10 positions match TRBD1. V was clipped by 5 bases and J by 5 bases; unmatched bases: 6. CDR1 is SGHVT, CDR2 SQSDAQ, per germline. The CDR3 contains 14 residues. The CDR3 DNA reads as TGTGCCAGCAGCACGACGACAGGGGGCGACGAGCAGTACTTC. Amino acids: CASSTTTGGDEQYF.

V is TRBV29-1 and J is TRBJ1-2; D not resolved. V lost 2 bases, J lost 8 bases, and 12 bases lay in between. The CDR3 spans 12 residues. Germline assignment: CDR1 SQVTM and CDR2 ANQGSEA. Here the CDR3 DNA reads TGCAGCGTTGAATCTTCACGAGAGGGCTACACCTTC. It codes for CSVESSREGYTF. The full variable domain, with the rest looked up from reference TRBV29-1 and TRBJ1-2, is SAVISQKPSRDICQRGTSLTIQCQVDSQVTMMFWYRQQPGQSLTLIATANQGSEATYESGFVIDKFPISRPNLTFSTLTVSNMSPEDSSIYLCSVESSREGYTFGSGTRLTVV.

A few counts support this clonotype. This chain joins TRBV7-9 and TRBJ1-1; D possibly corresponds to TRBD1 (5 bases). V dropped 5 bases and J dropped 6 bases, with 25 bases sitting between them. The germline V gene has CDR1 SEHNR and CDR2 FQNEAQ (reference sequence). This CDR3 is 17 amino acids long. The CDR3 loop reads CASSQAWGEHNSAEAFF. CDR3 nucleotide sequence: TGTGCCAGCAGCCAAGCGTGGGGGGAGCACAATTCCGCTGAAGCTTTCTTT.

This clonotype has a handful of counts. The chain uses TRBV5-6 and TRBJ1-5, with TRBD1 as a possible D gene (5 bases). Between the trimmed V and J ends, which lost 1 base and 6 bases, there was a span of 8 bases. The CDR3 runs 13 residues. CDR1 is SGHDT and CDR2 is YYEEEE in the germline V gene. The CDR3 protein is CASSLWGSQPQHF. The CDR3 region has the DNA TGTGCCAGCAGCTTGTGGGGGTCTCAGCCCCAGCATTTT.

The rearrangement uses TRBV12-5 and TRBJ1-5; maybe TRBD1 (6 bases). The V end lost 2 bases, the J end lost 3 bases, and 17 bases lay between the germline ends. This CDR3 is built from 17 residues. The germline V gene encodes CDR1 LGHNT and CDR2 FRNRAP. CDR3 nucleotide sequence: TGTGCTAGTGGTTTGCCGGGACATATTTCCCCCAATCAGCCCCAGCATTTT. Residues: CASGLPGHISPNQPQHF.

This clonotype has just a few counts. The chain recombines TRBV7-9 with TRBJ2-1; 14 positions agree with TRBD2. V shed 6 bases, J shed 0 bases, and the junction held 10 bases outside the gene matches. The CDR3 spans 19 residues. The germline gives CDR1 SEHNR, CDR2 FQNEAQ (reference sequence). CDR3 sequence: CASRFGTSGGPNSYNEQFF. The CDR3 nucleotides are TGTGCCAGCAGGTTCGGGACTAGCGGGGGCCCAAACTCCTACAATGAGCAGTTCTTC. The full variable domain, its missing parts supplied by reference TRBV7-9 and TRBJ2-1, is DTGVSQNPRHKITKRGQNVTFRCDPISEHNRLYWYRQTLGQGPEFLTYFQNEAQLEKSRLLSDRFSAERPKGSFSTLEIQRTEQGDSAMYLCASRFGTSGGPNSYNEQFFGPGTRLTVL.

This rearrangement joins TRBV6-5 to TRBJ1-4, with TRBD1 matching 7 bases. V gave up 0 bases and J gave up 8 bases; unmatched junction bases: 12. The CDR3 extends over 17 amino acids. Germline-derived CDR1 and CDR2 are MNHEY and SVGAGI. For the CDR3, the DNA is TGTGCCAGCAGTTACTCTTTAAAAGGGACAGTCCCCGAAAAACTGTTTTTT. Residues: CASSYSLKGTVPEKLFF.

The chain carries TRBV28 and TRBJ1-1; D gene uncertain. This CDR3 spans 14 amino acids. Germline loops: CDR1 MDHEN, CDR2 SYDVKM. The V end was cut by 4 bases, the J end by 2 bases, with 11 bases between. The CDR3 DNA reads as TGTGCCAGCAGTTCCCCCTCGGGAAACACTGAAGCTTTCTTT. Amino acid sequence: CASSSPSGNTEAFF. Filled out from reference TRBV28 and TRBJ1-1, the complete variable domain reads DVKVTQSSRYLVKRTGEKVFLECVQDMDHENMFWYRQDPGLGLRLIYFSYDVKMKEKGDIPEGYSVSREKKERFSLILESASTNQTSMYLCASSSPSGNTEAFFGQGTRLTVV.

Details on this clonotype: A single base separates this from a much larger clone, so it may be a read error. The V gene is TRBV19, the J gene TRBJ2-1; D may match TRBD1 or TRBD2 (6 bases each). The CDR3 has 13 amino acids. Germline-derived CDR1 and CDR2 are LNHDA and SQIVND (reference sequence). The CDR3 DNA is TGTGCCAGTAGTTGGGGGGACAACAATGAGCATTTCTTC. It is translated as CASSWGDNNEHFF.

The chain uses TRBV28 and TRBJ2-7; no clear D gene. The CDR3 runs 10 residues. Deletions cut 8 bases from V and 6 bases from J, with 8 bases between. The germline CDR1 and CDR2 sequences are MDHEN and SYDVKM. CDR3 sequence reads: CASQRGEQYF. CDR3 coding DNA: TGTGCCAGCCAGAGAGGCGAGCAGTACTTC.

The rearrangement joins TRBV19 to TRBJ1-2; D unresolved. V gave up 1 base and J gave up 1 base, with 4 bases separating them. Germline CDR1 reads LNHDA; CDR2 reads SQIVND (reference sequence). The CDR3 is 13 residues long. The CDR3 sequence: CASSIASNYGYTF. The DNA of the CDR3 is TGTGCCAGTAGTATAGCCAGTAACTATGGCTACACCTTC.

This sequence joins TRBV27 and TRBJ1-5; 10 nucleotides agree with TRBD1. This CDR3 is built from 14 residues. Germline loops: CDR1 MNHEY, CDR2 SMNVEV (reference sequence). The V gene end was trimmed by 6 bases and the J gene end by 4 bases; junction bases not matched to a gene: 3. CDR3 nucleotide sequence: TGTGCCAGCAGGGCGGACAGGGGGAATCAGCCCCAGCATTTT. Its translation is CASRADRGNQPQHF.

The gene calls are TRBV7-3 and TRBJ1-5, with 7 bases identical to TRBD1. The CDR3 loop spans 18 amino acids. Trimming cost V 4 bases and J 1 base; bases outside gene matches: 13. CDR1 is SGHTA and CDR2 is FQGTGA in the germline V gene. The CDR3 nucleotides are TGTGCCAGCAGCTCCAATCACCGACAGGGATGGAGCAATCAGCCCCAGCATTTT. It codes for CASSSNHRQGWSNQPQHF.

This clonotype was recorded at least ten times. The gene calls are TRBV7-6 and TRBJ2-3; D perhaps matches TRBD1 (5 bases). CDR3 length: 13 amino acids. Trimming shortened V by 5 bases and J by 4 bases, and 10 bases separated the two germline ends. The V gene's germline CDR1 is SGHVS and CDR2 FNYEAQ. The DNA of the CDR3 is TGTGCCAGCAGCAAGAAGGGGCCAGATACGCAGTATTTT. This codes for CASSKKGPDTQYF. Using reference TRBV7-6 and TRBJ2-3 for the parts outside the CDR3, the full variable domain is GAGVSQSPRYKVTKRGQDVALRCDPISGHVSLYWYRQALGQGPEFLTYFNYEAQQDKSGLPNDRFSAERPEGSISTLTIQRTEQRDSAMYRCASSKKGPDTQYFGPGTRLTVL.

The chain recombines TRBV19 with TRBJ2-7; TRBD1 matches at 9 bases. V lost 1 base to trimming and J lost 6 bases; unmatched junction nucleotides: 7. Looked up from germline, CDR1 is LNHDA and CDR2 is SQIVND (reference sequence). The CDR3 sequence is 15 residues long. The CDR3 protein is CASSIAGQGYREQYF. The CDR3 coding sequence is TGTGCCAGTAGTATAGCGGGACAGGGATATCGCGAGCAGTACTTC.

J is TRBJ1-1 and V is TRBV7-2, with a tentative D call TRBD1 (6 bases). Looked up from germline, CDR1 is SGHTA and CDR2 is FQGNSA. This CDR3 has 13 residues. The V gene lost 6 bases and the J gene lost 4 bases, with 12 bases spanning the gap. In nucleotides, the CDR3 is TGTGCCAGCAGAATAGGACAGCTCACTGAAGCTTTCTTT. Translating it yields CASRIGQLTEAFF. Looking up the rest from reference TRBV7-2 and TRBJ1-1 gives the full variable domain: GAGVSQSPSNKVTEKGKDVELRCDPISGHTALYWYRQSLGQGLEFLIYFQGNSAPDKSGLPSDRFSAERTGGSVSTLTIQRTQQEDSAVYLCASRIGQLTEAFFGQGTRLTVV.

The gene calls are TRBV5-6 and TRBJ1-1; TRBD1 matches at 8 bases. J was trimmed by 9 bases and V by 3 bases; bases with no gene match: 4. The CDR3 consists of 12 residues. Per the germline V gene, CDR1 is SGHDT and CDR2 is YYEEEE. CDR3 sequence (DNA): TGTGCCAGCAGCTCGGGACAGGCTCAAGCTTTCTTT. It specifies CASSSGQAQAFF.

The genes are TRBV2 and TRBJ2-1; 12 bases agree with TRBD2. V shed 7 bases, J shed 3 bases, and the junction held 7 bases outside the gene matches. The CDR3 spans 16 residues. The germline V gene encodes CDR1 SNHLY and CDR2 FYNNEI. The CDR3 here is CASNLRTSGDYNEQFF. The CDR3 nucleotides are TGTGCCAGCAATCTCCGGACTAGCGGGGACTACAATGAGCAGTTCTTC.

The CDR3 bases are TGTGCCAGCAGCTACCGGTGGGCGGCTAGCGGGACACTCCAAGAGACCCAGTACTTC. Its translation is CASSYRWAASGTLQETQYF. This chain joins TRBV12-3 or TRBV12-4 and TRBJ2-5, with 9 nucleotides matching TRBD2. V trimming: 6 bases; J trimming: 1 base; junction bases outside the gene matches: 18. The CDR3 spans 19 residues.

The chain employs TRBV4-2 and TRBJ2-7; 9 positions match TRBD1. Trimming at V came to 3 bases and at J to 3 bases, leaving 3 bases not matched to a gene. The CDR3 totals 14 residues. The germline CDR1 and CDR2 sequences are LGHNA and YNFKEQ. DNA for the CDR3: TGTGCCAGCAGCCACAAGGGACAGGGCTACGAGCAGTACTTC. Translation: CASSHKGQGYEQYF.

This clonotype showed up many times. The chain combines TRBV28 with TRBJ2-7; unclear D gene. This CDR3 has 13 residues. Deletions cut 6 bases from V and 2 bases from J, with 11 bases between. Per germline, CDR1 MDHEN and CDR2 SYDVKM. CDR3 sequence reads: CASSLLGPYEQYF. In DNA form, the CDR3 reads TGTGCCAGCAGCTTGCTCGGACCCTACGAGCAGTACTTC.

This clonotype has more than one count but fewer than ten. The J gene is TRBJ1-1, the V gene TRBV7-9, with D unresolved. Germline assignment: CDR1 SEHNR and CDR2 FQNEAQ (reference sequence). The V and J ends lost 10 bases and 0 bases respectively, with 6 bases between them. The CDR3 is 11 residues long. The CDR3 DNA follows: TGTGCCACCGAAATGAACACTGAAGCTTTCTTT. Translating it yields CATEMNTEAFF.

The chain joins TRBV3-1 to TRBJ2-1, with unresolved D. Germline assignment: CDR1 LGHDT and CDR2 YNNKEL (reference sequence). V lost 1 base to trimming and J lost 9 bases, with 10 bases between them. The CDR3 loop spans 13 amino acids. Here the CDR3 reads CASSQVIDGEQFF. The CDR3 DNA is TGTGCCAGCAGCCAAGTTATCGATGGTGAGCAGTTCTTC.

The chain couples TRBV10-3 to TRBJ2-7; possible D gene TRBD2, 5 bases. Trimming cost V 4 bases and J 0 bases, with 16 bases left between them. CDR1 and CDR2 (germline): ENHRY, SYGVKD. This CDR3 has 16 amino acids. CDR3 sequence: CAISGTFERGSYEQYF. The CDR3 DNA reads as TGTGCCATCAGTGGGACTTTTGAGAGAGGCTCCTACGAGCAGTACTTC.

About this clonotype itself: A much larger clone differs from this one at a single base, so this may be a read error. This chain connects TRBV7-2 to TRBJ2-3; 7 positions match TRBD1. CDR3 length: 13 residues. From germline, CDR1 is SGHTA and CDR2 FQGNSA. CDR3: CASSFTGVDAQYF. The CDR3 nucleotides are TGTGCCAGCAGCTTTACAGGGGTAGATGCGCAGTATTTT.

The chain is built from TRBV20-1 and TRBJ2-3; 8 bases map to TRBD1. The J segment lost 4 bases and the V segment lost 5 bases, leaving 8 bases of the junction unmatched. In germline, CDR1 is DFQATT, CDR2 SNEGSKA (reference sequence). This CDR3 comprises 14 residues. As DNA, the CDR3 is TGCAGTGCTCCCCGGACAGGGCAGGCAGATACGCAGTATTTT. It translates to CSAPRTGQADTQYF.

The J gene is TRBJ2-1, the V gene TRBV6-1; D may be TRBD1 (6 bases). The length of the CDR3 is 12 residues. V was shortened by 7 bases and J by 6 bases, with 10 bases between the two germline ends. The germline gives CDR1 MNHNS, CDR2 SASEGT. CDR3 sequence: CASKSGVNEQFF. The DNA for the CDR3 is TGTGCCAGCAAATCAGGGGTCAATGAGCAGTTCTTC.